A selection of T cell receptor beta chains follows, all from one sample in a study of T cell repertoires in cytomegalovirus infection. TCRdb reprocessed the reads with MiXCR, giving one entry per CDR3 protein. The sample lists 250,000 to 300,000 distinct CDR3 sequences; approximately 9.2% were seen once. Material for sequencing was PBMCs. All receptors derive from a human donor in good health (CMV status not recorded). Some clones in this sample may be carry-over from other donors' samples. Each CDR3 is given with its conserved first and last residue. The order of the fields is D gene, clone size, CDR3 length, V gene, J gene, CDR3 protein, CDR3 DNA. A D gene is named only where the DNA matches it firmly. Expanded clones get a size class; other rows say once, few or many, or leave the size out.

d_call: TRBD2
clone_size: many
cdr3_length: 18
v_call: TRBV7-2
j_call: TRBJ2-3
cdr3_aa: CASSFWTSGGLSTDTQYF
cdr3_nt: TGTGCCAGCAGCTTTTGGACTAGCGGGGGACTTAGCACAGATACGCAGTATTTT

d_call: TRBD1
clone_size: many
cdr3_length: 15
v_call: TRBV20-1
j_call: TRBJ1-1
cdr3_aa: CSARDRTGGSTEAFF
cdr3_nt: TGCAGTGCTAGAGATCGGACAGGGGGTTCCACTGAAGCTTTCTTT

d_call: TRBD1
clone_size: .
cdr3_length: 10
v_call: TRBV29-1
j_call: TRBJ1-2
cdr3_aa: CSVDRDGYTF
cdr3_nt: TGCAGCGTCGACAGGGATGGCTACACCTTC

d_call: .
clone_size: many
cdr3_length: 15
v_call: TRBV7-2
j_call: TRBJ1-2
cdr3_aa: CASSLVVRDDYGYTF
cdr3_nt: TGTGCCAGCAGCTTAGTGGTCAGGGATGACTATGGCTACACCTTC

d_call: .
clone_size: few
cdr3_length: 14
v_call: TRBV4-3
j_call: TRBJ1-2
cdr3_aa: CASSQDGMDYGYTF
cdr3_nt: TGCGCCAGCAGCCAAGATGGTATGGACTATGGCTACACCTTC

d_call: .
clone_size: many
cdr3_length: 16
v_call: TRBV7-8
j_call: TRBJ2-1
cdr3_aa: CASSSSGPFSYNEQFF
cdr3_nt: TGTGCCAGCAGCTCCAGTGGGCCTTTCTCCTACAATGAGCAGTTCTTC

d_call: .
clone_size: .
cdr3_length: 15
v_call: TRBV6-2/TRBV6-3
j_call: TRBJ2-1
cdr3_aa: CASSYSGPKGDEQFF
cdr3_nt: TGTGCCAGCAGTTACTCGGGTCCCAAGGGGGATGAGCAGTTCTTC

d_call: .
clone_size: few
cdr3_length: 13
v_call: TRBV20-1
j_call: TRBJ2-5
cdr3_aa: CSARDDWRETQYF
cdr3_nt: TGCAGTGCTAGAGATGACTGGAGAGAGACCCAGTACTTC

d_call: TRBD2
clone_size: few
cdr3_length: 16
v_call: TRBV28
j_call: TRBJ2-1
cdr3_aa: CASTLPSGGFRGEQFF
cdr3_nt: TGTGCCAGCACTTTGCCCAGCGGGGGGTTTAGGGGTGAGCAGTTCTTC

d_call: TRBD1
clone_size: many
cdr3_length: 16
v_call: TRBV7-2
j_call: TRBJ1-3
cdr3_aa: CASSFGQVGSGNTIYF
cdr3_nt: TGTGCCAGCAGTTTCGGACAGGTCGGCTCTGGAAACACCATATATTTT

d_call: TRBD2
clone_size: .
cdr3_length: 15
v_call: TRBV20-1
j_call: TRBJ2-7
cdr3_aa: CSARTVAGGHYEQYF
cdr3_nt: TGCAGCGCCCGGACGGTAGCGGGGGGTCACTACGAGCAGTACTTC

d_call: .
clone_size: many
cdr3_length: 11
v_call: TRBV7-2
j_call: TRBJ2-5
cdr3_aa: CASSLGPNQYF
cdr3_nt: TGTGCCAGCAGCTTAGGTCCGAACCAGTACTTC

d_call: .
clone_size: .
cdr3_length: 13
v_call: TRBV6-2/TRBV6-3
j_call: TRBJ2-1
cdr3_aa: CASSPRQYNEQFF
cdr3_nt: TGTGCCAGCAGCCCCCGACAATACAATGAGCAGTTCTTC

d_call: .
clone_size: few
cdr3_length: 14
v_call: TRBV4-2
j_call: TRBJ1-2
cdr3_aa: CASSQVQSNYGYTF
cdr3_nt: TGTGCCAGCAGCCAAGTACAGTCTAACTATGGCTACACCTTC

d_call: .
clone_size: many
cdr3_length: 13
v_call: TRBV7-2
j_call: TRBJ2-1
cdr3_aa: CASRNPNTDEQFF
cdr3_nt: TGTGCCAGCAGGAACCCAAACACCGATGAGCAGTTCTTC

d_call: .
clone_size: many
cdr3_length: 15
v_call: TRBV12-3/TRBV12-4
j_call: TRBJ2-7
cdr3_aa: CASSFQGTSPYEQYF
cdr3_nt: TGTGCCAGCAGTTTTCAGGGTACAAGTCCCTACGAGCAGTACTTC

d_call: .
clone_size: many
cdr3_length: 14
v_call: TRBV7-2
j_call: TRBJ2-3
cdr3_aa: CASSLGRSTDTQYF
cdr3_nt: TGTGCCAGCAGCTTAGGGCGGAGCACAGATACGCAGTATTTT

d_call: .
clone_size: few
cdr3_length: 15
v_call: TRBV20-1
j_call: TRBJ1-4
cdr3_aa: CSAPNKEASNEKLFF
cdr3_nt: TGCAGTGCCCCGAATAAGGAGGCTTCTAACGAAAAACTGTTTTTT

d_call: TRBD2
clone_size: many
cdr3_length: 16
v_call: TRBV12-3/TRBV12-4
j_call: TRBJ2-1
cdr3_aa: CASSPGLAGHYNEQFF
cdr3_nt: TGTGCCAGCAGTCCGGGACTAGCGGGGCACTACAATGAGCAGTTCTTC

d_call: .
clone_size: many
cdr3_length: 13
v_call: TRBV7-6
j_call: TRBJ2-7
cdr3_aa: CASSPAAAYEQYF
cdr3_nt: TGTGCCAGCAGCCCCGCGGCAGCCTACGAGCAGTACTTC

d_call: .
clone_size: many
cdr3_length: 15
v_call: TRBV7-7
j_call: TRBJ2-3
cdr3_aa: CASSLTEGRTDTQYF
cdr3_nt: TGTGCTAGCAGCTTAACAGAGGGGCGGACAGATACGCAGTATTTT

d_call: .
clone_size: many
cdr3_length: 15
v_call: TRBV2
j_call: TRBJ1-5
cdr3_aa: CASSGDTAGNQPQHF
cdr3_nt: TGTGCCAGCAGTGGGGACACCGCGGGCAATCAGCCCCAGCATTTT

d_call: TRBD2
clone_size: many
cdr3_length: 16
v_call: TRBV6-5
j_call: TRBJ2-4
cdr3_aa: CASSRGLAGGGNIQYF
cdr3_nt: TGTGCCAGCAGCCGCGGACTAGCGGGTGGAGGAAACATTCAGTACTTC

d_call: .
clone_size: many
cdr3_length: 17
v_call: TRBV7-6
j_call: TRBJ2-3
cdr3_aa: CASSSLMTGSFTDTQYF
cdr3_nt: TGTGCCAGCAGCTCCCTCATGACAGGATCTTTCACAGATACGCAGTATTTT

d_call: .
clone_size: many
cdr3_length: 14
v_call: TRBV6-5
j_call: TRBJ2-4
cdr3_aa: CASSEGGAKNIQYF
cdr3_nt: TGTGCCAGCAGTGAGGGAGGCGCCAAAAACATTCAGTACTTC

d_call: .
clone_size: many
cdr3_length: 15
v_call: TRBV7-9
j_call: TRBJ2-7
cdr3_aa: CASSLDKGKIYEQYF
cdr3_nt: TGTGCCAGCAGCTTAGACAAAGGGAAGATCTACGAGCAGTACTTC

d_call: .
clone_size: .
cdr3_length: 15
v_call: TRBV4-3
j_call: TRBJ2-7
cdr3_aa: CASSQERSRGYEQYF
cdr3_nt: TGCGCCAGCAGCCAAGAGCGGTCCAGGGGATACGAGCAGTACTTC

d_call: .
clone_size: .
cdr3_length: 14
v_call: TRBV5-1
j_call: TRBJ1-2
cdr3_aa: CASSLATGRRGYTF
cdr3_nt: TGCGCCAGCAGCTTGGCGACGGGGCGCCGTGGCTACACCTTC

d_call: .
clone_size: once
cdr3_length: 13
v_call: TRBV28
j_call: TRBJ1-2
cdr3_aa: CASSLLGSLGYTF
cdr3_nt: TGTGCCAGCAGTTTATTGGGTAGTCTTGGCTACACCTTC

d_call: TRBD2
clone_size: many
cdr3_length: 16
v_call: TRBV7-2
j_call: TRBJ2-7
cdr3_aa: CASSLWKAGGSYEQYF
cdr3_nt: TGTGCCAGCAGCTTATGGAAAGCGGGAGGCTCCTACGAGCAGTACTTC

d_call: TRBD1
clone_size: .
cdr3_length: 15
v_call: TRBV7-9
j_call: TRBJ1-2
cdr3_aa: CASSPPGTGQSGYTF
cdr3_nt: TGTGCCAGCAGCCCCCCAGGGACAGGACAGAGTGGCTACACCTTC

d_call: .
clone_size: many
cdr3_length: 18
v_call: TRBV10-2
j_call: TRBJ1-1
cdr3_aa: CASSEPGSLLGMNTEAFF
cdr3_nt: TGCGCCAGCAGTGAGCCTGGGTCCCTCCTAGGAATGAACACTGAAGCTTTCTTT

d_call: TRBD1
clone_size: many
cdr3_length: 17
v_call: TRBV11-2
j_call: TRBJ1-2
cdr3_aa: CASSPLNRGRGSYGYTF
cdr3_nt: TGTGCCAGCAGCCCGTTGAACAGGGGGCGCGGGTCCTATGGCTACACCTTC

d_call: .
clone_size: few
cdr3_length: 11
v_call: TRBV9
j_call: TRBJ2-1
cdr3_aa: CASSEGNEQFF
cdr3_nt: TGTGCCAGCAGCGAGGGGAATGAGCAGTTCTTC

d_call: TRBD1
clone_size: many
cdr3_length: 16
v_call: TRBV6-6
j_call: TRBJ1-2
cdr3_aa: CASSYTTGGANYGYTF
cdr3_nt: TGTGCCAGCAGTTACACTACAGGGGGGGCTAACTATGGCTACACCTTC

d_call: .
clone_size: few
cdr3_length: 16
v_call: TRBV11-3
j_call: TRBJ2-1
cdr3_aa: CASSLRAGPLHNEQFF
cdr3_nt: TGTGCCAGCAGCTTAAGGGCGGGACCATTACACAATGAGCAGTTCTTC

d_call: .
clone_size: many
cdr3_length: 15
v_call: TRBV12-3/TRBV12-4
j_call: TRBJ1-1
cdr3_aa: CASSPMGGARTEAFF
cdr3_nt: TGTGCCAGCAGTCCTATGGGGGGGGCGAGGACTGAAGCTTTCTTT

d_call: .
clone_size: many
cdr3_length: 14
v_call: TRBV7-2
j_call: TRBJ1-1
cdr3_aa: CASTTRVPNTEAFF
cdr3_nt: TGTGCCAGCACCACCCGGGTGCCGAACACTGAAGCTTTCTTT

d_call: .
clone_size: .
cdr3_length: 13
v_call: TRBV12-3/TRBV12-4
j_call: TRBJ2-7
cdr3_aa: CASSLWGPGEQYF
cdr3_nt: TGTGCCAGCAGTTTGTGGGGACCTGGCGAGCAGTACTTC

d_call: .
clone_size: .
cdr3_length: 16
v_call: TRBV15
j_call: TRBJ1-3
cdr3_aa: CATSAEGTSFWNTIYF
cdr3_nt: TGTGCCACCAGCGCCGAAGGGACTTCCTTTTGGAACACCATATATTTT

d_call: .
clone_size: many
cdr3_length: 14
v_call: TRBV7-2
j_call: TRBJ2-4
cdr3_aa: CASSWLATKNIQYF
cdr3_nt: TGTGCCAGCAGCTGGCTTGCAACCAAAAACATTCAGTACTTC

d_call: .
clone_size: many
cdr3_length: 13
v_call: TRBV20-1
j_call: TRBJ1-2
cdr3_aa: CSARGGATSGYTF
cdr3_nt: TGCAGTGCTAGAGGGGGGGCCACAAGCGGCTACACCTTC

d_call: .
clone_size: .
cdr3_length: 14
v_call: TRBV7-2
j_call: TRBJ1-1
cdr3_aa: CASSLFIQNTEAFF
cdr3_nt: TGTGCCAGCAGCTTGTTCATTCAGAACACTGAAGCTTTCTTT

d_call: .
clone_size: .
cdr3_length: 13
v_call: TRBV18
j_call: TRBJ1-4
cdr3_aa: CASSPLANEKLFF
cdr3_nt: TGTGCCAGCTCACCATTGGCTAATGAAAAACTGTTTTTT

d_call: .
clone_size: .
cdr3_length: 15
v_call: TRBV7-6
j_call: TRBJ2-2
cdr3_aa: CASSFSGTHTGELFF
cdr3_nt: TGTGCCAGCAGCTTTTCCGGGACGCACACCGGGGAGCTGTTTTTT

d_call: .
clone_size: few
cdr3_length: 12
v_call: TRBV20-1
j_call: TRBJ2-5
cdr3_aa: CSAIQIQETQYF
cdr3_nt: TGCAGTGCTATTCAGATCCAAGAGACCCAGTACTTC

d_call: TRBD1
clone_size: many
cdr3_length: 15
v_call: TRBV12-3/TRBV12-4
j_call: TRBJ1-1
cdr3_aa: CASNPTGVRNTEAFF
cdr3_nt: TGTGCCAGCAACCCGACAGGGGTGAGGAACACTGAAGCTTTCTTT

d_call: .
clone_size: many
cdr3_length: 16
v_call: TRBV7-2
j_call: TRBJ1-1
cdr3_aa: CASSLIRLEGSAEAFF
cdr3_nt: TGTGCCAGCAGCTTAATCAGGCTTGAGGGGTCCGCTGAAGCTTTCTTT

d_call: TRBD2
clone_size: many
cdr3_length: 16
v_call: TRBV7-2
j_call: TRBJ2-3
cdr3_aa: CASSPQRGGWLDTQYF
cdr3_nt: TGTGCCAGCAGCCCCCAGCGGGGGGGCTGGTTGGATACGCAGTATTTT

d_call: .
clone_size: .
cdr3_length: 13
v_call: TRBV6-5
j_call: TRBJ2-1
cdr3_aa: CASSYSGLGEQFF
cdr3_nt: TGTGCCAGCAGTTACTCGGGTCTGGGTGAGCAGTTCTTC

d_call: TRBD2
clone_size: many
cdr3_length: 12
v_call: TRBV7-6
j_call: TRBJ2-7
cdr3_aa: CASSISGYEQYF
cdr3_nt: TGTGCCAGCAGCATTAGCGGGTACGAGCAGTACTTC

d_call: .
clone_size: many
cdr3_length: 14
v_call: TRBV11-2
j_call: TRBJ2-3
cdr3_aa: CASRGSGYTDTQYF
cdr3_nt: TGTGCCAGCAGAGGTAGCGGCTACACAGATACGCAGTATTTT

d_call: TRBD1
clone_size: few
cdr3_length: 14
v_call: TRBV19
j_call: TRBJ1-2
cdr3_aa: CASNPTGVDYGYTF
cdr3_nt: TGTGCCAGTAACCCGACAGGGGTCGACTATGGCTACACCTTC

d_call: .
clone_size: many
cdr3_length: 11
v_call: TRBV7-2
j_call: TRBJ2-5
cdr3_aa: CASSSPGPQYF
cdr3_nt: TGTGCCAGCAGCTCTCCCGGGCCCCAGTACTTC

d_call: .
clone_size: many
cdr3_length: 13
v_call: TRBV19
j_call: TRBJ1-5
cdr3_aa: CATSLGGNQPQHF
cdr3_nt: TGTGCCACGTCCTTGGGGGGCAATCAGCCCCAGCATTTT

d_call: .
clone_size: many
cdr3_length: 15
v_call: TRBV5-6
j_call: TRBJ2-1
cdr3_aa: CASSSGLLSYNEQFF
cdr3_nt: TGTGCCAGCAGCTCTGGACTTCTCTCCTACAATGAGCAGTTCTTC

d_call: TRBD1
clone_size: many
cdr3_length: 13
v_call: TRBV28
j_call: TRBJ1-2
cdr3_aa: CASSFGQGYGYTF
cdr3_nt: TGTGCCAGCAGTTTCGGACAGGGATATGGCTACACCTTC